This TCR beta chain is drawn from a study of blood T cell repertoires in COVID-19. This study enrolled people aged roughly 18 to 90 from approximately 25 US geographic areas. Trimming at V came to 3 bases and at J to 1 base, leaving 2 bases not matched to a gene. The germline CDR1 and CDR2 sequences are GTSNPN and SVGIG (reference sequence). The CDR3 is 13 amino acids. The authors' processing: From reference gene primer amplification, estimates of nucleated cell counts were derived. The table came from immunoSEQ multiplex PCR; TCRdb's copy has only in-frame clones and leaves some out. V, J and clone size are those of that table, while D and trimming were read from the DNA. The data hold 350,000 to 400,000 clones, with roughly 86% observed a single time.

The chain joins TRBV30 to TRBJ1-1; 7 bases fit TRBD1. The source of this sequence is a middle-aged man in a cohort exposed to, infected with or recovered from COVID-19 (not recorded which). The sample comprised PBMCs or T cells enriched from blood (not recorded which). Here the CDR3 reads CAWSRGTNTEAFF. The CDR3 coding sequence is TGTGCCTGGAGCAGGGGGACGAACACTGAAGCTTTCTTT.